A single sample is the source of the 14 T cell receptor beta chains below, sequenced in a study of beta chain features in type 1 diabetes. Expressed TCRB transcripts were sequenced, since all the RNA that had been isolated was reverse transcribed. The data were produced by immunoSEQ multiplex PCR, yet TCRdb's version contains in-frame clones alone and is incomplete. This table holds 250,000 to 300,000 clones, under 8.5% found once. The sample consisted of central memory CD4+ T cells from blood. These receptors all come from a woman under 30 in good health.

This clone turned up a few times. This chain links TRBV28 with TRBJ1-2; no clear D. The length of the CDR3 is 11 residues. The V gene lost 7 bases and the J gene lost 4 bases, with 7 bases spanning the gap. The germline gives CDR1 MDHEN, CDR2 SYDVKM. The DNA of the CDR3 is TGTGCCAGCAAGGGAGGCTATGGCTACACCTTC. Protein sequence: CASKGGYGYTF.

This clone was counted a few times. This chain uses TRBV4-3 with TRBJ1-4; 10 bases match TRBD1. The CDR3 runs 18 residues. V shed 2 bases, J shed 0 bases, and the junction held 6 bases outside the gene matches. The germline gives CDR1 LGHNA, CDR2 YSLEER. The CDR3 DNA is TGCGCCAGCAGCCAATTGACAGGGGGCACTCCAACTAATGAAAAACTGTTTTTT. Translation gives CASSQLTGGTPTNEKLFF.

This clone was counted only a few times. This chain connects TRBV5-6 to TRBJ2-1; 9 bases map to TRBD1. J lost 7 bases, V lost 2 bases, and 7 bases had no gene match. The germline gives CDR1 SGHDT, CDR2 YYEEEE. The CDR3 consists of 15 residues. CDR3 sequence reads: CASSLGTGILNEQFF. The CDR3 DNA sequence: TGTGCCAGCAGCTTAGGGACAGGGATTCTTAATGAGCAGTTCTTC.

V is TRBV9 and J is TRBJ1-1; D might be TRBD1 (6 bases). This CDR3 has 15 residues. Looked up from germline, CDR1 is SGDLS and CDR2 is YYNGEE. Trimming removed 4 bases from V and 3 bases from J, with 16 bases in between. Here the CDR3 DNA reads TGTGCCAGCAGCCCTAGCGTGAGGGGGGACACTGAAGCTTTCTTT. Translating it yields CASSPSVRGDTEAFF. The full variable domain, completed using reference TRBV9 and TRBJ1-1, is DSGVTQTPKHLITATGQRVTLRCSPRSGDLSVYWYQQSLDQGLQFLIQYYNGEERAKGNILERFSAQQFPDLHSELNLSSLELGDSALYFCASSPSVRGDTEAFFGQGTRLTVV.

This clone was counted ten times or more. The chain combines TRBV2 with TRBJ1-1; D gene uncertain. From germline, CDR1 is SNHLY and CDR2 FYNNEI. V dropped 5 bases and J dropped 8 bases, with 24 bases sitting between them. This CDR3 has 16 amino acids. CDR3 protein: CASSQSFSDISQEAFF. The CDR3 bases are TGTGCCAGCAGTCAATCCTTTAGTGACATTTCTCAAGAAGCTTTCTTT.

The chain links TRBV7-2 to TRBJ2-4; no clear D gene. Deletions cut 3 bases from V and 4 bases from J, with 10 bases between. Germline V lookup: CDR1 SGHTA, CDR2 FQGNSA. The CDR3 spans 14 residues. The CDR3 DNA reads as TGTGCCAGCAGCTTGGGCGGCAATAAAAACATTCAGTACTTC. Its translation is CASSLGGNKNIQYF.

The V call is TRBV9, the J call TRBJ2-3; D call uncertain. There are 14 residues in the CDR3. V was cut by 4 bases and J by 11 bases, with 20 bases left in between. Germline assignment: CDR1 SGDLS and CDR2 YYNGEE. The CDR3 protein is CASSPTQAQRMQYF. The CDR3 DNA reads TGTGCCAGCAGCCCGACCCAGGCTCAAAGGATGCAGTATTTT.

This CDR3 is CASRSGAAQFF. The CDR3 DNA reads as TGTGCCAGCAGAAGCGGGGCAGCTCAGTTCTTC. The chain carries TRBV28 and TRBJ2-1, with 7 bases fitting TRBD2. J gave up 13 bases and V 6 bases, and 6 bases lay outside the gene matches. The CDR3 runs to 11 residues. CDR1 is MDHEN and CDR2 is SYDVKM in the germline V gene.

The chain is built from TRBV4-3 and TRBJ2-1; D gene uncertain. The CDR3 contains 13 residues. Germline V gene lookup returns CDR1 LGHNA and CDR2 YSLEER. V was clipped by 8 bases and J by 12 bases, with 20 bases between them. The CDR3 loop reads CASQANRGERQFF. CDR3 nucleotides: TGCGCCAGCCAAGCCAACCGAGGAGAAAGGCAGTTCTTC.

For the CDR3, the DNA is TGTGCCAGTAGTATTGCTAGGACAGGGGCGCGAGAGCAGTACTTC. Translating it yields CASSIARTGAREQYF. V usage is TRBV19 and J usage is TRBJ2-7; the match to TRBD1 covers 9 bases. CDR1 is LNHDA and CDR2 is SQIVND in the germline V gene (reference sequence). Trimming took 3 bases from V and 7 from J; bases not matched to a gene: 10. This CDR3 spans 15 amino acids.

This clone was detected many times. V gene TRBV6-4 combines with J gene TRBJ2-1, with TRBD1 identical over 9 bases. This CDR3 contains 13 residues. After removal of 6 bases from V and 8 bases from J, the junction contained 5 bases not matched to a gene. CDR1 and CDR2 from the germline V gene are MRHNA and SNTAGT. CDR3 in amino acids: CASSRDRVDEQFF. DNA of the CDR3: TGTGCCAGCAGCCGGGACAGGGTCGATGAGCAGTTCTTC.

This clone was detected only a few times. This rearrangement joins TRBV7-2 to TRBJ2-7, with TRBD2 as a possible D gene (6 bases). This CDR3 contains 16 residues. V dropped 5 bases and J dropped 7 bases, with 24 bases sitting between them. The germline V gene has CDR1 SGHTA and CDR2 FQGNSA. The CDR3 spells CASSPPAWAGNGEQYV. The CDR3 DNA reads as TGTGCCAGCAGCCCCCCCGCTTGGGCGGGGAACGGGGAGCAGTACGTC.

This clone was seen ten or more times. The V call is TRBV28, the J call TRBJ1-5; D is undetermined. The CDR3 has 15 amino acids. Germline CDR1 and CDR2: MDHEN and SYDVKM. Trimming took 8 bases from V and 5 from J, leaving 19 bases between them. The CDR3 sequence is CASRTAAGQYQPQHF. As DNA, the CDR3 is TGTGCCAGCCGGACTGCGGCAGGCCAATATCAGCCCCAGCATTTT.

V usage is TRBV4-1 and J usage is TRBJ1-5; 8 nucleotides line up with TRBD1. J lost 6 bases, V lost 6 bases, and 7 bases had no gene match. Germline V CDR1 and CDR2: MGHRA, YSYEKL. The CDR3 runs 14 residues. CDR3 in amino acids: CASRATGERQPQHF. The CDR3 DNA is TGCGCCAGCAGGGCGACAGGGGAGCGTCAGCCCCAGCATTTT.